Below are 19 T cell receptor beta chains sequenced from a single sample in a study of blood T cells in healthy people across ages. Next came a second PCR, run for about 7 to 12 cycles, which used a sample-barcoded 5' primer along with a J-beta primer mix. TCRdb fed the 5' RACE reads into MiXCR, producing one record per CDR3 protein. The sample includes hundreds of thousands of distinct CDR3 sequences, about half of them seen just once. Sample: blood. These receptors were obtained from a woman between 55 and 75 years old in good health.

The CDR3 region is CASRGLSDEQYF. The CDR3 region has the DNA TGTGCCAGCAGGGGACTTTCTGACGAGCAGTACTTC. This chain joins TRBV2 and TRBJ2-7, with D maybe TRBD2 (6 bases). The CDR3 is 12 amino acids. Germline assignment: CDR1 SNHLY and CDR2 FYNNEI. Trimming pared 6 bases from V and 5 bases from J, leaving 11 bases between.

The chain links TRBV20-1 to TRBJ2-7; TRBD2 might be the D (6 bases). Trimming removed 1 base from V and 3 bases from J, with 7 bases in between. Germline CDR1 is DFQATT and CDR2 is SNEGSKA (reference sequence). The CDR3 is 12 amino acids. CDR3 sequence (DNA): TGCAGTGCTAGAGGGAGGGGCTACGAGCAGTACTTC. Its protein product is CSARGRGYEQYF.

The gene calls are TRBV6-5 and TRBJ2-1, with D possibly matching TRBD2 (6 bases). The CDR3 has 15 residues. Per the germline V gene, CDR1 is MNHEY and CDR2 is SVGAGI. V shed 10 bases and J shed 0 bases, with 16 bases lying between them. The CDR3 region has the DNA TGTGCCACCGGGGCCGGGAGTTACTCCTACAATGAGCAGTTCTTC. Its translation: CATGAGSYSYNEQFF.

The chain employs TRBV5-1 and TRBJ2-3; no firm D call. The germline gives CDR1 SGHRS, CDR2 YFSETQ. The germline V and J ends were trimmed by 0 bases and 2 bases, with 7 bases remaining between them. The CDR3 runs 14 residues. Here the CDR3 reads CASSLEWFTDTQYF. The CDR3 nucleotides read TGCGCCAGCAGCTTGGAATGGTTCACAGATACGCAGTATTTT.

This clonotype has more than one count but fewer than ten. The chain couples TRBV25-1 to TRBJ2-7; 9 bases line up with TRBD1. The germline V gene encodes CDR1 MGHDK and CDR2 SYGVNS. V shed 10 bases, J shed 0 bases, and the junction held 4 bases outside the gene matches. The CDR3 covers 13 residues. CDR3 sequence reads: CATGTGSSYEQYF. CDR3 sequence (DNA): TGTGCCACCGGGACAGGGAGCTCCTACGAGCAGTACTTC.

The chain recombines TRBV7-2 with TRBJ1-6, with D perhaps matching TRBD1 (5 bases). V gave up 0 bases and J gave up 0 bases, with 6 bases separating them. The germline V gene encodes CDR1 SGHTA and CDR2 FQGNSA. The CDR3 extends over 16 amino acids. DNA for the CDR3: TGTGCCAGCAGCTTAGCGGGGCTCTCCTATAATTCACCCCTCCACTTT. This sequence encodes CASSLAGLSYNSPLHF.

This chain uses TRBV5-5 with TRBJ1-1; possible D gene TRBD1, 6 bases. Germline CDR1 SGHKS, CDR2 YYEKEE (reference sequence). The CDR3 covers 17 residues. Trimming removed 3 bases from V and 2 bases from J, with 20 bases in between. DNA of the CDR3: TGTGCCAGCAGCTCCCCACTTGGGGGGGGCGGCAACACTGAAGCTTTCTTT. This sequence encodes CASSSPLGGGGNTEAFF.

This chain uses TRBV7-2 with TRBJ1-2, with 8 bases that match TRBD1. Trimming at V came to 3 bases and at J to 3 bases, leaving 3 bases not matched to a gene. Germline assignment: CDR1 SGHTA and CDR2 FQGNSA. This CDR3 has 14 amino acids. CDR3 sequence: CASSFTGGDYGYTF. The CDR3 DNA sequence: TGTGCCAGCAGCTTCACAGGGGGGGACTATGGCTACACCTTC.

The chain has TRBV11-3 and TRBJ2-1, with 11 bases lining up with TRBD2. Germline lookup yields CDR1 SGHNT and CDR2 YENEEA. V shed 5 bases and J 3 bases; nucleotides not matched to a gene: 9. CDR3 length: 17 amino acids. CDR3 in DNA: TGTGCCAGCAGCCCAGAGGGACTAGCGGAAGTCTACAATGAGCAGTTCTTC. It translates to CASSPEGLAEVYNEQFF.

This clonotype came up a few times. This chain uses TRBV6-2 or TRBV6-3 with TRBJ2-1; the D is unclear. The V gene's germline CDR1 is MNHEY and CDR2 SVGEGT. Trimming removed 8 bases from V and 5 bases from J, with 13 bases in between. The length of the CDR3 is 13 residues. CDR3 sequence (DNA): TGTGCCAGCCTGGCAGACAACCACAATGAGCAGTTCTTC. As protein: CASLADNHNEQFF.

The chain recombines TRBV5-1 with TRBJ2-4; D is possibly TRBD1 or TRBD2 (5 bases each). The V and J ends lost 0 bases and 9 bases respectively, with 13 bases between them. Germline CDR1 reads SGHRS; CDR2 reads YFSETQ. The CDR3 loop spans 14 amino acids. The CDR3 nucleotides are TGCGCCAGCAGCTTGGACTCGAGAGGGACCATTCAGTACTTC. It translates to CASSLDSRGTIQYF. The variable domain in full, with the rest retrieved from reference TRBV5-1 and TRBJ2-4, is KAGVTQTPRYLIKTRGQQVTLSCSPISGHRSVSWYQQTPGQGLQFLFEYFSETQRNKGNFPGRFSGRQFSNSRSEMNVSTLELGDSALYLCASSLDSRGTIQYFGAGTRLSVL.

This clonotype appeared a few times. The CDR3 reads CASSFHPGAGQETQYF. DNA for the CDR3: TGTGCCAGCAGCTTCCATCCTGGGGCAGGACAAGAGACCCAGTACTTC. This chain uses TRBV28 with TRBJ2-5, with D maybe TRBD1 (5 bases). CDR1 and CDR2 (germline): MDHEN, SYDVKM. There are 16 residues in the CDR3. V was clipped by 6 bases and J by 2 bases, with 19 bases between them.

The chain combines TRBV14 with TRBJ2-1, with D perhaps being TRBD1 or TRBD2 (5 bases each). The DNA matches TRBJ2-7 better at its end, which makes the J call doubtful. Germline V lookup: CDR1 SGHDN, CDR2 FVKESK. This CDR3 has 15 amino acids. DNA of the CDR3: TGTGCCAGCAGCCCGGGGCCGAGCTCCTACAATGAGCAGTACTTC. Protein: CASSPGPSSYNEQYF.

In its sample, this clonotype was seen a few times. The chain joins TRBV27 to TRBJ2-5; TRBD2 matches at 13 bases. The J call may be mistaken, given a closer DNA end match to TRBJ2-7. Germline V gene sequence: CDR1 MNHEY, CDR2 SMNVEV (reference sequence). This CDR3 is 16 amino acids long. The CDR3 loop is CASSATSGRFIHEQYF. The CDR3 coding sequence is TGTGCCAGCAGTGCGACTAGCGGGAGGTTCATCCACGAGCAGTACTTC.

This clonotype was picked up a small number of times. The genes are TRBV7-2 and TRBJ2-5; D might be TRBD1 or TRBD2, each matching 5 bases. The J call is uncertain, as TRBJ2-7 better fits the DNA end. The length of the CDR3 is 12 residues. Per the germline V gene, CDR1 is SGHTA and CDR2 is FQGNSA. The CDR3 coding sequence is TGTGCCAGCAGCTTCCGGGACGGCGAGCAGTACTTC. This encodes CASSFRDGEQYF.

The rearrangement joins TRBV20-1 to TRBJ2-3, with 9 bases matching TRBD1. This CDR3 is 14 amino acids long. Germline V gene sequence: CDR1 DFQATT, CDR2 SNEGSKA (reference sequence). The V segment lost 4 bases and the J segment 2 bases; nucleotides outside the gene matches: 4. The CDR3 sequence is CSATQGAPTDTQYF. CDR3 DNA: TGCAGTGCTACACAGGGGGCCCCCACAGATACGCAGTATTTT.

This clonotype was counted between two and nine times. The chain carries TRBV18 and TRBJ2-5; D is undetermined. Trimming removed 0 bases from V and 2 bases from J, with 7 bases in between. CDR1 and CDR2 (germline): KGHSH, LQKENI. The length of the CDR3 is 14 residues. CDR3 protein: CASSPPHLQETQYF. As DNA, the CDR3 is TGTGCCAGCTCACCACCACACCTACAAGAGACCCAGTACTTC.

The chain combines TRBV24-1 with TRBJ2-5; 7 bases fit TRBD1. CDR1 and CDR2 (germline): KGHDR, SFDVKD. V dropped 4 bases and J dropped 13; count of bases not matched to a gene: 8. The CDR3 contains 12 residues. The CDR3 reads CATSDSWDRLYF. For the CDR3, the DNA is TGTGCCACCAGTGACTCTTGGGACAGACTGTACTTC.

The CDR3 nucleotides read TGCAGCGTTGACCTGGCAGGGACCCAGTACTTC. Its protein product is CSVDLAGTQYF. V gene TRBV29-1 combines with J gene TRBJ2-7, with D unclear. The J call is doubtful: the DNA matches TRBJ2-5 better. The CDR3 is 11 amino acids. The germline V gene has CDR1 SQVTM and CDR2 ANQGSEA.